A selection of T cell receptor beta chains follows, all from one sample in a study of blood T cell repertoires in COVID-19. The assay was immunoSEQ multiplex PCR, and TCRdb's table has in-frame clones only and misses some. This table has about 180,000 clones, 88% appearing once. Material: PBMCs or T cells enriched from blood (not recorded which). These receptors originate from a woman under 30 who had recovered from COVID-19. CDR3s include the opening cysteine and the closing phenylalanine or tryptophan.

j_gene | v_gene | CDR3aa
TRBJ2-7 | TRBV28 | CASRVLGEGLAGGGEQYF
TRBJ2-3 | TRBV3-1/TRBV3-2 | CASSQGSGEDTQYF
TRBJ2-7 | TRBV11-2 | CASSLASGGSYEQYF
TRBJ2-5 | TRBV3-1/TRBV3-2 | CASRGLAGEETQYF
TRBJ2-1 | TRBV28 | CASSFAGSPRVGEQFF
TRBJ2-1 | TRBV12-3/TRBV12-4 | CASSFLSEQFF
TRBJ1-1 | TRBV2 | CASSALTRTLQGGEAFF
TRBJ2-1 | TRBV27 | CASRAGGGPSYNEQFF
TRBJ2-1 | TRBV7-2 | CASSLGSGGDNEQFF
TRBJ1-1 | TRBV19 | CASSLYLHTEAFF
TRBJ2-1 | TRBV9 | CASSVEGWGQVHNEQFF
TRBJ2-7 | TRBV7-2 | CASSRIELAGGPYSYEQYF
TRBJ2-3 | TRBV5-1 | CASSFGRGTDTQYF
TRBJ2-7 | TRBV6-1 | CASSERGRGSYEQYF
TRBJ1-5 | TRBV19 | CASWDRHINQPQHF
TRBJ2-7 | TRBV19 | CASSFGGIGTSFYEQYF
TRBJ2-5 | TRBV27 | CASPLPSTRETQYF
TRBJ2-5 | TRBV19 | CASSIGPGRTGGFQETQYF
TRBJ2-3 | TRBV6-5 | CASKRVEITDTQYF
TRBJ2-2 | TRBV28 | CASSPRMGLAGWSGELFF
TRBJ2-1 | TRBV3-1/TRBV3-2 | CASSPGLAGVLPEQFF
TRBJ2-7 | TRBV27 | CASSLSGGLPYEQYF
TRBJ1-1 | TRBV4-1 | CASSQEHVRGNTEAFF
TRBJ2-1 | TRBV4-3 | CASSQEHGQPNEQFF
TRBJ1-6 | TRBV6-5 | CASSYGGGRDSPLHF
TRBJ2-3 | TRBV24-1 | CATSLSTGPRRTDTQYF
TRBJ2-1 | TRBV28 | CASSFSGVYNEQFF
TRBJ1-1 | TRBV7-2 | CASSPWDSTRTEAFF
TRBJ2-7 | TRBV28 | CASSSALIYEQYF
TRBJ2-1 | TRBV29-1 | CSVYRGGQGYNEQFF
TRBJ1-1 | TRBV29-1 | CSVVTARSNTEAFF
TRBJ2-1 | TRBV5-1 | CASSTSGNDNEQFF
TRBJ1-1 | TRBV3-1/TRBV3-2 | CASSTGGFYEAFF
TRBJ1-1 | TRBV18 | CASSPPGSMNTEAFF
TRBJ2-5 | TRBV19 | CASSWSIQETQYF
TRBJ1-4 | TRBV28 | CASSVRGRKLFF
TRBJ2-1 | TRBV7-6 | CASSLGQGSAHEQFF
TRBJ1-2 | TRBV18 | CASSPTGDGYGYTF
TRBJ1-2 | TRBV28 | CASSLGQDRGYTF
TRBJ1-3 | TRBV11-2 | CASSLLHSYSGNTIYF